This T cell receptor beta chain was identified during a study of radiotherapy plus CTLA-4 blockade in lung cancer. Study context: Objective response was observed in about 19% of patients, and disease control in 31%.

Germline assignment: CDR1 WNHNN and CDR2 SYGVQD (reference sequence). CDR3 length: 15 amino acids. Study-wide findings and caveats: In blood, TCR clones derived from the tumor expanded after radiotherapy plus ipilimumab.

In the case of this clone: No antigen is known for it.

Produced via immunoSEQ multiplex PCR; TCRdb's table is partial and in-frame only. The sample lists roughly 59,000 clones, around three quarters occurring once. The sequencing used peripheral blood, collected from a patient treated with radiotherapy plus ipilimumab. This receptor was obtained from a human donor with non-small cell lung cancer whose response to radiotherapy plus ipilimumab could not be evaluated. The chain has TRBV10-1 and TRBJ2-5; the match to TRBD2 covers 7 bases. The DNA matches TRBJ2-7 better at its end, which makes the J call doubtful. CDR3 coding DNA: TGCGCCAGCAGTGAGTCGGGGGGGGGTTGGGGCGAGCAGTACTTC. Its translation: CASSESGGGWGEQYF.